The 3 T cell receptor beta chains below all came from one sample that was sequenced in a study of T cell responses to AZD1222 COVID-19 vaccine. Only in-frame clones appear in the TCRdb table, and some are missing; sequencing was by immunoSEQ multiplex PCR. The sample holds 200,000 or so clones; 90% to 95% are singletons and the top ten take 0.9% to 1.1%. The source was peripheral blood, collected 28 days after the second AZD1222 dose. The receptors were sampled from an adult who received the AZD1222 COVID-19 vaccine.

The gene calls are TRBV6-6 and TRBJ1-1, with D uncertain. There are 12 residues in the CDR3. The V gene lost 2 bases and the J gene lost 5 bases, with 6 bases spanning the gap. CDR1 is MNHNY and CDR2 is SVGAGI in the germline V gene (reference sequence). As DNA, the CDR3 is TGTGCCAGCAGTTACGGCAGGACTGAAGCTTTCTTT. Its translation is CASSYGRTEAFF.

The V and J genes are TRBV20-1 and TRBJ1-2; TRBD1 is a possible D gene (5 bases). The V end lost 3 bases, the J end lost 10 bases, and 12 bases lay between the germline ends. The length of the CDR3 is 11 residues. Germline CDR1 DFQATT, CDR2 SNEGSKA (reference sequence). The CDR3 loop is CSARVPGPYTF. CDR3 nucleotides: TGCAGTGCTAGGGTCCCGGGACCCTACACCTTC.

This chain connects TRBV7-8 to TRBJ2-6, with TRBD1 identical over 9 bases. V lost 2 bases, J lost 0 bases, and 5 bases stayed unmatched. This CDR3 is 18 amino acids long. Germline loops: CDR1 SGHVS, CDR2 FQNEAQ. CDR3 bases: TGTGCCAGCAGCTTACGACAGGGGGGATACTCTGGGGCCAACGTCCTGACTTTC. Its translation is CASSLRQGGYSGANVLTF. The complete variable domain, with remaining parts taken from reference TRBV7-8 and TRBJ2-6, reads GAGVSQSPRYKVAKRGQDVALRCDPISGHVSLFWYQQALGQGPEFLTYFQNEAQLDKSGLPSDRFFAERPEGSVSTLKIQRTQQEDSAVYLCASSLRQGGYSGANVLTFGAGSRLTVL.